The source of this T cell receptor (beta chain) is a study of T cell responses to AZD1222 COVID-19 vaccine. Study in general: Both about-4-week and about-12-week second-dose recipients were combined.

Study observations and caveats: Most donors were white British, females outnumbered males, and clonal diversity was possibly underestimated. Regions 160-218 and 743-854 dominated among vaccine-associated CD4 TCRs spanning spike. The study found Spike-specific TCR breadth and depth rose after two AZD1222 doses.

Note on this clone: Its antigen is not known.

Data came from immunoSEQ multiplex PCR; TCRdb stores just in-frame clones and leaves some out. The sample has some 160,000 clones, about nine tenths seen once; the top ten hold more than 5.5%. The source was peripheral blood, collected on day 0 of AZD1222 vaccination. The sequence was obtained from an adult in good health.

The CDR3 nucleotides read TGTGCCAGCAACATTCAAATAGGACACGAATATAATTCACCCCTCCACTTT. Its translation: CASNIQIGHEYNSPLHF. V and J are TRBV2 and TRBJ1-6; a possible D gene is TRBD1 (5 bases). Trimming took off 7 bases at V and 4 bases at J, with 20 bases between the two ends. The CDR3 spans 17 residues. The germline V gene encodes CDR1 SNHLY and CDR2 FYNNEI.